This is a list of T cell receptor beta chains from one sample in a study of regulatory dendritic cells for organ transplantation. Here immunoSEQ multiplex PCR was the method, and the copy in TCRdb shows in-frame clones only, minus some. The sample holds approximately 12,000 clones, roughly 64% seen once. Which antigens these TCRs recognize remains unknown. Material: naive CD8+ T cells from blood cultured with dendritic cells. All receptors come from a human donor in good health. Both conserved end residues are part of each CDR3. The D gene is left open where the match is weak. Some rows mark clone size as missing; the rest say once, few, many or name a class of expanded clone.

d_call: -; clone_size: few; v_call: TRBV15; j_call: TRBJ2-5; cdr3_aa: CATRITPGETQYF; cdr3_nt: TGTGCCACCAGAATAACGCCCGGGGAGACCCAGTACTTC
d_call: -; clone_size: -; v_call: TRBV7-6; j_call: TRBJ1-2; cdr3_aa: CASSLAQAGDPSGGYTF; cdr3_nt: TGTGCCAGCAGCTTAGCCCAGGCAGGGGACCCTAGTGGTGGCTACACCTTC
d_call: TRBD1; clone_size: few; v_call: TRBV4-3; j_call: TRBJ1-1; cdr3_aa: CASSGQGRPEAFF; cdr3_nt: TGCGCCAGCAGCGGACAGGGGAGGCCTGAAGCTTTCTTT
d_call: -; clone_size: -; v_call: TRBV11-1; j_call: TRBJ2-3; cdr3_aa: CASSLRFGEPSSTDTQYF; cdr3_nt: TGTGCCAGCAGCTTAAGGTTTGGGGAGCCCTCTAGCACAGATACGCAGTATTTT
d_call: -; clone_size: once; v_call: TRBV4-3; j_call: TRBJ2-2; cdr3_aa: CASSQDRGGRLTGELFF; cdr3_nt: TGCGCCAGCAGCCAAGATAGGGGGGGACGGCTGACCGGGGAGCTGTTTTTT
d_call: -; clone_size: few; v_call: TRBV29-1; j_call: TRBJ1-2; cdr3_aa: CSVETDRSLHGYTF; cdr3_nt: TGCAGCGTTGAGACCGACAGATCTCTTCATGGCTACACCTTC
d_call: TRBD1; clone_size: -; v_call: TRBV27; j_call: TRBJ1-5; cdr3_aa: CASSLGQGNQPQHF; cdr3_nt: TGTGCCAGCAGTTTGGGACAGGGGAATCAGCCCCAGCATTTT
d_call: -; clone_size: -; v_call: TRBV6-1; j_call: TRBJ2-6; cdr3_aa: CASSAARQSGANVLTF; cdr3_nt: TGTGCCAGCAGTGCGGCTAGACAGTCTGGGGCCAACGTCCTGACTTTC
d_call: TRBD1; clone_size: -; v_call: TRBV6-6; j_call: TRBJ1-1; cdr3_aa: CAGDLGQGTEAFF; cdr3_nt: TGTGCCGGGGACCTGGGACAGGGGACTGAAGCTTTCTTT
d_call: TRBD1; clone_size: -; v_call: TRBV4-1; j_call: TRBJ1-2; cdr3_aa: CASSGQGNDGYTF; cdr3_nt: TGCGCCAGCAGCGGACAGGGGAACGATGGCTACACCTTC
d_call: TRBD2; clone_size: -; v_call: TRBV7-2; j_call: TRBJ2-3; cdr3_aa: CASSSPTSGGALDTQYF; cdr3_nt: TGTGCCAGCAGCTCCCCTACTAGCGGGGGGGCCTTAGATACGCAGTATTTT
d_call: TRBD1; clone_size: -; v_call: TRBV7-8; j_call: TRBJ2-2; cdr3_aa: CASSPVGDRRNTGELFF; cdr3_nt: TGTGCCAGCAGCCCGGTCGGGGACAGGCGGAACACCGGGGAGCTGTTTTTT
d_call: TRBD1; clone_size: -; v_call: TRBV4-1; j_call: TRBJ2-1; cdr3_aa: CASSHLPGQGGDEQFF; cdr3_nt: TGCGCCAGCAGCCATCTCCCGGGACAGGGCGGCGATGAGCAGTTCTTC
d_call: TRBD1; clone_size: -; v_call: TRBV2; j_call: TRBJ1-2; cdr3_aa: CASRGRTGVIVYGYTF; cdr3_nt: TGTGCCAGCAGGGGAAGGACAGGGGTAATCGTATATGGCTACACCTTC
d_call: -; clone_size: -; v_call: TRBV7-2; j_call: TRBJ2-7; cdr3_aa: CASSLGGGLYF; cdr3_nt: TGTGCCAGCAGCTTAGGGGGGGGGCTGTACTTC
d_call: TRBD1; clone_size: -; v_call: TRBV7-2; j_call: TRBJ2-7; cdr3_aa: CASSYGTGLFYEQYF; cdr3_nt: TGTGCCAGCAGCTACGGGACAGGACTTTTCTACGAGCAGTACTTC
d_call: TRBD1; clone_size: -; v_call: TRBV7-9; j_call: TRBJ2-1; cdr3_aa: CASGTGYNEQFF; cdr3_nt: TGTGCCAGCGGGACAGGGTACAATGAGCAGTTCTTC
d_call: -; clone_size: -; v_call: TRBV28; j_call: TRBJ1-1; cdr3_aa: CASSASGYTEAFF; cdr3_nt: TGTGCCAGCAGTGCCTCAGGGTACACTGAAGCTTTCTTT
d_call: TRBD2; clone_size: once; v_call: TRBV6-1; j_call: TRBJ2-5; cdr3_aa: CASSDWLAGDQETQYF; cdr3_nt: TGTGCCAGCAGTGATTGGTTAGCGGGGGATCAAGAGACCCAGTACTTC
d_call: TRBD1; clone_size: few; v_call: TRBV7-3; j_call: TRBJ2-1; cdr3_aa: CASSTQGASYNEQFF; cdr3_nt: TGTGCCAGCAGCACACAGGGGGCGTCCTACAATGAGCAGTTCTTC
d_call: TRBD2; clone_size: few; v_call: TRBV5-1; j_call: TRBJ2-1; cdr3_aa: CASSLVASGDYNEQFF; cdr3_nt: TGCGCCAGCAGCTTGGTAGCTAGCGGGGATTACAATGAGCAGTTCTTC
d_call: -; clone_size: -; v_call: TRBV9; j_call: TRBJ2-3; cdr3_aa: CASSVGGGARDTQYF; cdr3_nt: TGTGCCAGCAGCGTCGGAGGGGGGGCCAGGGATACGCAGTATTTT
d_call: TRBD1; clone_size: few; v_call: TRBV19; j_call: TRBJ2-7; cdr3_aa: CASSTRTGIAYEQYF; cdr3_nt: TGTGCCAGTAGTACTCGGACAGGGATTGCCTACGAGCAGTACTTC
d_call: -; clone_size: -; v_call: TRBV9; j_call: TRBJ2-1; cdr3_aa: CASSGNSNEQFF; cdr3_nt: TGTGCCAGCAGCGGTAACAGCAATGAGCAGTTCTTC
d_call: -; clone_size: -; v_call: TRBV7-3; j_call: TRBJ1-1; cdr3_aa: CASSLTGREAFF; cdr3_nt: TGTGCCAGCAGCTTAACGGGCCGTGAAGCTTTCTTT
d_call: TRBD2; clone_size: few; v_call: TRBV9; j_call: TRBJ2-2; cdr3_aa: CASSNTGGQTGELFF; cdr3_nt: TGTGCCAGCAGCAACACGGGGGGGCAGACCGGGGAGCTGTTTTTT
d_call: -; clone_size: few; v_call: TRBV5-1; j_call: TRBJ1-2; cdr3_aa: CASSFEGGYGYTF; cdr3_nt: TGCGCCAGCAGTTTTGAGGGTGGCTATGGCTACACCTTC
d_call: TRBD1; clone_size: few; v_call: TRBV6-5; j_call: TRBJ1-2; cdr3_aa: CASSYQRQGNYGYTF; cdr3_nt: TGTGCCAGCAGTTACCAGAGACAGGGGAACTATGGCTACACCTTC
d_call: TRBD1; clone_size: -; v_call: TRBV5-6; j_call: TRBJ2-2; cdr3_aa: CASSLPTGTGGTGELFF; cdr3_nt: TGTGCCAGCAGCTTGCCTACCGGGACAGGGGGCACCGGGGAGCTGTTTTTT
d_call: -; clone_size: few; v_call: TRBV6-1; j_call: TRBJ1-2; cdr3_aa: CASSEALDSYYGYTF; cdr3_nt: TGTGCCAGCAGTGAAGCGCTGGACAGCTACTATGGCTACACCTTC
d_call: -; clone_size: -; v_call: TRBV7-9; j_call: TRBJ1-1; cdr3_aa: CASSSGTQGNTEAFF; cdr3_nt: TGTGCCAGCAGCTCCGGGACACAGGGGAACACTGAAGCTTTCTTT
d_call: TRBD1; clone_size: once; v_call: TRBV6-5; j_call: TRBJ2-7; cdr3_aa: CASSLLGTESYEQYF; cdr3_nt: TGTGCCAGCAGTCTACTGGGGACAGAATCCTACGAGCAGTACTTC
d_call: -; clone_size: -; v_call: TRBV5-6; j_call: TRBJ1-1; cdr3_aa: CASSELRVKMNTEAFF; cdr3_nt: TGTGCCAGCAGCGAGCTCAGGGTGAAAATGAACACTGAAGCTTTCTTT
d_call: -; clone_size: -; v_call: TRBV7-6; j_call: TRBJ2-5; cdr3_aa: CASSLGGTPEETQYF; cdr3_nt: TGTGCCAGCAGCTTAGGCGGTACACCCGAGGAGACCCAGTACTTC
d_call: TRBD2; clone_size: -; v_call: TRBV29-1; j_call: TRBJ2-7; cdr3_aa: CSVDGGSSYEQYF; cdr3_nt: TGCAGCGTTGACGGGGGGTCCTCCTACGAGCAGTACTTC
d_call: TRBD1; clone_size: -; v_call: TRBV25-1; j_call: TRBJ2-7; cdr3_aa: CASNRGYEQYF; cdr3_nt: TGTGCAAGCAACAGGGGTTACGAGCAGTACTTC
d_call: -; clone_size: -; v_call: TRBV4-1; j_call: TRBJ2-5; cdr3_aa: CASSQDQRAQYF; cdr3_nt: TGCGCCAGCAGCCAAGATCAAAGAGCCCAGTACTTC
d_call: TRBD1; clone_size: -; v_call: TRBV7-9; j_call: TRBJ2-7; cdr3_aa: CASSFDRGQQYF; cdr3_nt: TGTGCCAGCAGCTTCGACAGGGGGCAGCAGTACTTC
d_call: TRBD1; clone_size: few; v_call: TRBV7-9; j_call: TRBJ2-1; cdr3_aa: CASSSLRLDRVAYNEQFF; cdr3_nt: TGTGCCAGCAGCTCCCTTAGGCTCGACAGGGTGGCCTACAATGAGCAGTTCTTC
d_call: TRBD1; clone_size: -; v_call: TRBV5-4; j_call: TRBJ2-7; cdr3_aa: CASSLGTDPFEQYF; cdr3_nt: TGTGCCAGCAGTCTCGGGACAGATCCCTTCGAGCAGTACTTC
d_call: TRBD1; clone_size: -; v_call: TRBV13; j_call: TRBJ2-1; cdr3_aa: CASSSGQARYNEQFF; cdr3_nt: TGTGCCAGCAGCTCCGGACAGGCCCGGTACAATGAGCAGTTCTTC
d_call: -; clone_size: -; v_call: TRBV7-9; j_call: TRBJ2-7; cdr3_aa: CASSLAHSSYEQYF; cdr3_nt: TGTGCCAGCAGCTTAGCCCACAGCTCCTACGAGCAGTACTTC
d_call: TRBD1; clone_size: -; v_call: TRBV7-6; j_call: TRBJ2-1; cdr3_aa: CASSRTGGGEQFF; cdr3_nt: TGTGCCAGCAGCCGTACAGGGGGAGGAGAGCAGTTCTTC
d_call: TRBD1; clone_size: -; v_call: TRBV18; j_call: TRBJ2-7; cdr3_aa: CASSSRGQEAYEQYF; cdr3_nt: TGTGCCAGCTCATCAAGGGGACAGGAGGCCTACGAGCAGTACTTC